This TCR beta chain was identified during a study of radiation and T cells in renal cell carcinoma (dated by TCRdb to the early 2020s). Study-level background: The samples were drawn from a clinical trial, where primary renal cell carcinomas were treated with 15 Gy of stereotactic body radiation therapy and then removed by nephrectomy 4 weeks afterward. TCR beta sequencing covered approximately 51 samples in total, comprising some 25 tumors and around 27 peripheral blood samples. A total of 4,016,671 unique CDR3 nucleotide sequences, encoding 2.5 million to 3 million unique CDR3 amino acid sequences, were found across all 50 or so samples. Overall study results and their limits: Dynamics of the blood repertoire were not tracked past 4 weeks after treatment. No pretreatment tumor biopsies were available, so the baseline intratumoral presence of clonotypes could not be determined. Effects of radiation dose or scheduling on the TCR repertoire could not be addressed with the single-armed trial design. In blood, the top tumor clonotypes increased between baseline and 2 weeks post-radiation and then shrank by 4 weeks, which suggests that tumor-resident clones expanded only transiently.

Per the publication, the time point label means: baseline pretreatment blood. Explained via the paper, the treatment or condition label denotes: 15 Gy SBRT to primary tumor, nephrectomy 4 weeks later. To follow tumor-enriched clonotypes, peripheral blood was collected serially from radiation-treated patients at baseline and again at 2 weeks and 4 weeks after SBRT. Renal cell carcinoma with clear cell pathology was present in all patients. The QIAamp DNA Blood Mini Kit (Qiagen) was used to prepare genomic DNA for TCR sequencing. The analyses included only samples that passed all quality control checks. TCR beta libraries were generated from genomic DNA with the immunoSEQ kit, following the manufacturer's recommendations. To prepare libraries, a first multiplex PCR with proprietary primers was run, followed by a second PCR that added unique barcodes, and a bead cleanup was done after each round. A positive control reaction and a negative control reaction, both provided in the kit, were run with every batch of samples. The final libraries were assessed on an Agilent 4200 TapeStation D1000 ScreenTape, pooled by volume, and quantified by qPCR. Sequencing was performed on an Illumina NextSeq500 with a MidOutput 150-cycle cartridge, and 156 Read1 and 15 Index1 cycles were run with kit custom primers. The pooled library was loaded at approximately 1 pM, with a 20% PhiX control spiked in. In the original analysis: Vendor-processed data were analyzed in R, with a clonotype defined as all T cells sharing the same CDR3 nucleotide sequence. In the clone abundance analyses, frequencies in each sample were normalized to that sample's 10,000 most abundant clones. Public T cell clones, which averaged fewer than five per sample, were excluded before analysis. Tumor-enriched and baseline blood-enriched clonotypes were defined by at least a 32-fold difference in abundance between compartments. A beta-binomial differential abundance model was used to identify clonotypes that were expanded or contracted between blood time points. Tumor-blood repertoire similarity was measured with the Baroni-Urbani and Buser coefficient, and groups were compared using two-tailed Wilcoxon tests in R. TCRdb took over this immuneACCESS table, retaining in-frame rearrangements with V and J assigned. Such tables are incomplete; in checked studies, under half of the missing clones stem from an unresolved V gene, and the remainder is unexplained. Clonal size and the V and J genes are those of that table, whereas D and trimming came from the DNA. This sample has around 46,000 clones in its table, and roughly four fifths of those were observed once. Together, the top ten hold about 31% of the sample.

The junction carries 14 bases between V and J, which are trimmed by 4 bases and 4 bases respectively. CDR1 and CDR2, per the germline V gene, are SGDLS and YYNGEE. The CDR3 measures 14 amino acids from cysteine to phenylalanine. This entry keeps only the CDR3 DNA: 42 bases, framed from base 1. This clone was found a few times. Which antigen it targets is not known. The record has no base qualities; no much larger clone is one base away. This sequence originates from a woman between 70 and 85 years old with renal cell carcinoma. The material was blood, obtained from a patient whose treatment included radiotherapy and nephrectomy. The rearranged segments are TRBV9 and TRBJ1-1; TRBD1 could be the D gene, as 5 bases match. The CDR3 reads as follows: CASSPQGFPTEAFF. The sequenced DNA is TGTGCCAGCAGCCCCCAGGGTTTCCCCACTGAAGCTTTCTTT.